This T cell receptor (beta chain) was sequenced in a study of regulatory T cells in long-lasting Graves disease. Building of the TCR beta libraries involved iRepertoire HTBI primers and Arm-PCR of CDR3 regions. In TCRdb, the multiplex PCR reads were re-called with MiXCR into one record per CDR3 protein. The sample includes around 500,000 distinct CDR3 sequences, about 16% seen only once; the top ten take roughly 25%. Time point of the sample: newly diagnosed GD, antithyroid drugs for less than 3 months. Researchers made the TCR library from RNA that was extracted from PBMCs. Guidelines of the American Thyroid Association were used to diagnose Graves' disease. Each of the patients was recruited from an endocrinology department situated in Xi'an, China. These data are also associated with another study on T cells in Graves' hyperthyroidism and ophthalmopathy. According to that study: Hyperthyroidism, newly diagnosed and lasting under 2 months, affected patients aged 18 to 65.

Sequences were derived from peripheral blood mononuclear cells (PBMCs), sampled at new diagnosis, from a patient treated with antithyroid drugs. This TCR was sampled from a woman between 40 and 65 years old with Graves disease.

Here the CDR3 DNA reads TGTGCCAGCACCGCGACACAGTGGGACAATGAGCAGTTCTTC. Translated: CASTATQWDNEQFF. This chain connects TRBV7-2 to TRBJ2-1; D ambiguous. The CDR3 contains 14 residues. The V end lost 7 bases, the J end lost 5 bases, and 15 bases lay between the germline ends. The V gene's germline CDR1 is SGHTA and CDR2 FQGNSA.